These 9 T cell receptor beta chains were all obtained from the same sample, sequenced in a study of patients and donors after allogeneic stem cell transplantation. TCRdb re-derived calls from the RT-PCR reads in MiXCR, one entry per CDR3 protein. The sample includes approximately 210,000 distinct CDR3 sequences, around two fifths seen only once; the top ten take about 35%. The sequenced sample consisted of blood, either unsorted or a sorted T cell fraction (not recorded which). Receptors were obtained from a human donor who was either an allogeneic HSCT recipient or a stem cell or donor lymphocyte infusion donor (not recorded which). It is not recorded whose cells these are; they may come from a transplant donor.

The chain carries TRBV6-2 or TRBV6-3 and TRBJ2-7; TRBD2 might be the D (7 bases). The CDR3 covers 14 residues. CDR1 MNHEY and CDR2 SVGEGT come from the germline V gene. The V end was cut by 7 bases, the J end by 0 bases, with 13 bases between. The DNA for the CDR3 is TGTGCCAGCACCCCTCGGGGGGCCTCCTACGAGCAGTACTTC. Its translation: CASTPRGASYEQYF.

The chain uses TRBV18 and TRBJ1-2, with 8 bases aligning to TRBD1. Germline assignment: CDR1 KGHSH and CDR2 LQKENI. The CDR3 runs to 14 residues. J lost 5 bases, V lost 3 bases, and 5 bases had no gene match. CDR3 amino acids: CASSPLDRAYGYTF. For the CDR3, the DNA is TGTGCCAGCTCACCCCTGGACAGGGCTTATGGCTACACCTTC. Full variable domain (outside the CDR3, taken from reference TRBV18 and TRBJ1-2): NAGVMQNPRHLVRRRGQEARLRCSPMKGHSHVYWYRQLPEEGLKFMVYLQKENIIDESGMPKERFSAEFPKEGPSILRIQQVVRGDSAAYFCASSPLDRAYGYTFGSGTRLTVV.

In DNA form, the CDR3 reads TGCGCCAGCAGCGTCGACAGGGACCCTGAAAAACTGTTTTTT. Protein product: CASSVDRDPEKLFF. The chain combines TRBV5-1 with TRBJ1-4; the match to TRBD1 covers 7 bases. Trimming cost V 4 bases and J 7 bases; bases outside gene matches: 7. This CDR3 spans 14 amino acids. Germline V gene lookup returns CDR1 SGHRS and CDR2 YFSETQ.

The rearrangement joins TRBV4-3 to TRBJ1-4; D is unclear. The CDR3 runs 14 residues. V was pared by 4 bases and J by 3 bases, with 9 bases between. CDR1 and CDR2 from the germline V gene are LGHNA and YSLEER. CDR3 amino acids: CASSLRRPNEKLFF. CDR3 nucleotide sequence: TGCGCCAGCAGCCTAAGACGGCCTAATGAAAAACTGTTTTTT.

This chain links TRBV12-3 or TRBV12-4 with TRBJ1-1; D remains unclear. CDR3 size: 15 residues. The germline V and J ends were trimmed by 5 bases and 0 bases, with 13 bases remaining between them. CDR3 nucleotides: TGTGCCAGCAGTCCCCGGGCCCTTCTGAACACTGAAGCTTTCTTT. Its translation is CASSPRALLNTEAFF.

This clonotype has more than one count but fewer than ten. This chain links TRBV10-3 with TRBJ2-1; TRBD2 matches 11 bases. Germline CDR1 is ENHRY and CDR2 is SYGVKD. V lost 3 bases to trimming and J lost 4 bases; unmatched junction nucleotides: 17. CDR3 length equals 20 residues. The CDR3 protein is CAISEVASGRREKIYNEQFF. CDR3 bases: TGTGCCATCAGTGAAGTGGCTAGCGGGAGGAGGGAGAAGATATACAATGAGCAGTTCTTC.

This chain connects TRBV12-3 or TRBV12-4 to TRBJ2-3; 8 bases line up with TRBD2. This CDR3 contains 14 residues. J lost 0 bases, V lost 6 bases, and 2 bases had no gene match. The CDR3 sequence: CASRSSGSTDTQYF. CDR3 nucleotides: TGTGCCAGCAGATCTAGCGGGAGCACAGATACGCAGTATTTT.

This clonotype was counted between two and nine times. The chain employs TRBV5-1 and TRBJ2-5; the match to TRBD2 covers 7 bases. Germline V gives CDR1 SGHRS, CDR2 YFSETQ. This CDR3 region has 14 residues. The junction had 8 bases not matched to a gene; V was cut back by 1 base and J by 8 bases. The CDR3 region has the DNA TGCGCCAGCAGCTTGCTGAGCGGGGAGAGAACCCAGTACTTC. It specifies CASSLLSGERTQYF.

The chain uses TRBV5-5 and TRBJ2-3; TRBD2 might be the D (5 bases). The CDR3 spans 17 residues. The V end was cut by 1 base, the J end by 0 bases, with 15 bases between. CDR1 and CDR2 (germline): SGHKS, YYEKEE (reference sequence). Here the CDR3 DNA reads TGTGCCAGCAGCTTGCTACTCAGGACGGGAAGCACAGATACGCAGTATTTT. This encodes CASSLLLRTGSTDTQYF.